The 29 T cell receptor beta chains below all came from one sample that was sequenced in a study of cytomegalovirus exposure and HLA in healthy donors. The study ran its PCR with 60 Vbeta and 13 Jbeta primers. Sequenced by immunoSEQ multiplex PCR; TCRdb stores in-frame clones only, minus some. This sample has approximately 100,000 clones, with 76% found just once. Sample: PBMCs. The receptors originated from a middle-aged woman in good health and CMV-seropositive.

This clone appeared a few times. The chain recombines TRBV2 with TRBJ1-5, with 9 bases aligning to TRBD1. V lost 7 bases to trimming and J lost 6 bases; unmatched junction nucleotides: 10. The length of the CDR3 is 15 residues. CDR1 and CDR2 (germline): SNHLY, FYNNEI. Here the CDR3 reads CASNLDRGIGQPQHF. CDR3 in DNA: TGTGCCAGCAACCTCGACAGGGGGATTGGTCAGCCCCAGCATTTT.

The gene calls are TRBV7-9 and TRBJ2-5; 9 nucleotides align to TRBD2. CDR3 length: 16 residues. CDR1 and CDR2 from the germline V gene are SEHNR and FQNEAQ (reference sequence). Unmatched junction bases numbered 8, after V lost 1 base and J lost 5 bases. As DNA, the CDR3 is TGTGCCAGCAGCTTAGGAGCTAGCGGGGAGGTCGAGACCCAGTACTTC. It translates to CASSLGASGEVETQYF.

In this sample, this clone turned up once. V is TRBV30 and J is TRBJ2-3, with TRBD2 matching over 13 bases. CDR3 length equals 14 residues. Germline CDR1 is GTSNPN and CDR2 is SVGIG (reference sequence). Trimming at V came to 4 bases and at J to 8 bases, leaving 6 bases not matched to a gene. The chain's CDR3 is CAWILAGGRGTQYF. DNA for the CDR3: TGTGCCTGGATACTAGCGGGGGGGCGAGGTACGCAGTATTTT.

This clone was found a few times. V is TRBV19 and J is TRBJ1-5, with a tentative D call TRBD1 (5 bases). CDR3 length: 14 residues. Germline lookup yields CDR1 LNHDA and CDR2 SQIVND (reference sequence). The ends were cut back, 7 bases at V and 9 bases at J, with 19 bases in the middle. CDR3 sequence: CASTRLQDNVPQHF. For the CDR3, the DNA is TGTGCCAGTACCCGGCTGCAGGACAATGTGCCCCAGCATTTT. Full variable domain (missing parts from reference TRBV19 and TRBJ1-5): DGGITQSPKYLFRKEGQNVTLSCEQNLNHDAMYWYRQDPGQGLRLIYYSQIVNDFQKGDIAEGYSVSREKKESFPLTVTSAQKNPTAFYLCASTRLQDNVPQHFGDGTRLSIL.

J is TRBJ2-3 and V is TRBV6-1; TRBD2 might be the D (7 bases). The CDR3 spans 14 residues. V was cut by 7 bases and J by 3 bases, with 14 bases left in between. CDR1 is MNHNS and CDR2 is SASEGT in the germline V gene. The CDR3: CASTGGFTTDTQYF. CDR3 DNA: TGTGCCAGCACGGGGGGCTTCACGACAGATACGCAGTATTTT.

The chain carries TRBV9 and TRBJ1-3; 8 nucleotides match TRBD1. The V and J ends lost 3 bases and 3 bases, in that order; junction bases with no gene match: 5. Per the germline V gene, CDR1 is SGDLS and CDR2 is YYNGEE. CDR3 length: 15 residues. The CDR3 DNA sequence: TGTGCCAGCAGCGGACAGGGGTTAGATGGAAACACCATATATTTT. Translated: CASSGQGLDGNTIYF.

The CDR3 loop reads CASSQGSARQSTPRYTF. DNA for the CDR3: TGCGCCAGCAGCCAAGGATCTGCGAGACAGTCGACTCCACGCTACACCTTC. The V and J genes are TRBV4-1 and TRBJ1-2; TRBD1 is a possible D gene (5 bases). The CDR3 sequence is 17 residues long. The V gene lost 1 base and the J gene lost 9 bases, with 24 bases spanning the gap. CDR1 and CDR2 from the germline V gene are MGHRA and YSYEKL.

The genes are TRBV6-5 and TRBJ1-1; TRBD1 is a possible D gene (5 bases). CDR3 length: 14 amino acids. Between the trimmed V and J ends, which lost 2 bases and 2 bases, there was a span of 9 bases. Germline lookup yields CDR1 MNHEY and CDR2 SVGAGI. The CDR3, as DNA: TGTGCCAGCAGTTACGGGGGGGGTAACACTGAAGCTTTCTTT. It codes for CASSYGGGNTEAFF.

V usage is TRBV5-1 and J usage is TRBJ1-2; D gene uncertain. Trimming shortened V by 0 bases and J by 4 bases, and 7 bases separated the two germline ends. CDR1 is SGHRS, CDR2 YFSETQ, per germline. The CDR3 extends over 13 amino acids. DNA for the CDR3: TGCGCCAGCAGCTTGGAGTCGGTCTATGGCTACACCTTC. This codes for CASSLESVYGYTF.

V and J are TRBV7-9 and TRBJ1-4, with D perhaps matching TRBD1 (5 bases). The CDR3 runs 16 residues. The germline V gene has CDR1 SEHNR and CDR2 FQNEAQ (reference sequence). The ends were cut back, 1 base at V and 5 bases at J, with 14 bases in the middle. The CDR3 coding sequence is TGTGCCAGCAGCTTAGGTCTTCAGGGAACAAATGAAAAACTGTTTTTT. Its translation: CASSLGLQGTNEKLFF. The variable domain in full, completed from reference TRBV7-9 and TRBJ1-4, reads DTGVSQNPRHKITKRGQNVTFRCDPISEHNRLYWYRQTLGQGPEFLTYFQNEAQLEKSRLLSDRFSAERPKGSFSTLEIQRTEQGDSAMYLCASSLGLQGTNEKLFFGSGTQLSVL.

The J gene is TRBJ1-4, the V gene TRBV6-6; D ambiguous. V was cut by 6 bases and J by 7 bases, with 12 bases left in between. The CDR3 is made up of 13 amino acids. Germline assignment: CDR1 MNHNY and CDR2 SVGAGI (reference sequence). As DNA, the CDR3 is TGTGCCAGCAGAAACCCGGAGGGTGAAAAACTGTTTTTT. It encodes CASRNPEGEKLFF.

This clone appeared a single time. CDR3 sequence: CASRGQGSGTEAFF. CDR3 DNA: TGTGCCAGCAGGGGACAGGGATCTGGCACTGAAGCTTTCTTT. The chain combines TRBV5-8 with TRBJ1-1; 9 bases map to TRBD1. The CDR3 is 14 residues long. Unmatched junction bases numbered 6, after V lost 5 bases and J lost 4 bases. Germline CDR1 SGHTS, CDR2 YDEGEE.

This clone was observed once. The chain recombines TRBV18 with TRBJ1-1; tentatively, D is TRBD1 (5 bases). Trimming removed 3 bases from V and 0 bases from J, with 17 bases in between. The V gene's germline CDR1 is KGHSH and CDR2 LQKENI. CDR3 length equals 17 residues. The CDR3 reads CASSPRTLGGVNTEAFF. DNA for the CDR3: TGTGCCAGCTCACCGCGCACCCTCGGGGGTGTGAACACTGAAGCTTTCTTT.

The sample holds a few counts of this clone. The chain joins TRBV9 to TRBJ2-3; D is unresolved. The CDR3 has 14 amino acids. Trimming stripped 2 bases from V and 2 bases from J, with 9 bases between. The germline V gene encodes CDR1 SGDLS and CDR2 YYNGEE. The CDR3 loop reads CASSVDSYTDTQYF. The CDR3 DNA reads TGTGCCAGCAGCGTCGACTCCTACACAGATACGCAGTATTTT.

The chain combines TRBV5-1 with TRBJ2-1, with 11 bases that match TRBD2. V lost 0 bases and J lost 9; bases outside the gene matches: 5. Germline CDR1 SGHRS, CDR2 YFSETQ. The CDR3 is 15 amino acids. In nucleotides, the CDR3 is TGCGCCAGCAGCTTGGTAACTAGCGGGGGTAGTGAGCAGTTCTTC. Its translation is CASSLVTSGGSEQFF.

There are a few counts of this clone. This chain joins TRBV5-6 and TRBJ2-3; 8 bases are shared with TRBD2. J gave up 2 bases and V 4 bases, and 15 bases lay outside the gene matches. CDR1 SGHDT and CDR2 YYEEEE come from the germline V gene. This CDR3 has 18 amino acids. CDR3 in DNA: TGTGCCAGCAGCCTTGACAGCGACACTAGCGGAGTCACAGATACGCAGTATTTT. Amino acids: CASSLDSDTSGVTDTQYF.

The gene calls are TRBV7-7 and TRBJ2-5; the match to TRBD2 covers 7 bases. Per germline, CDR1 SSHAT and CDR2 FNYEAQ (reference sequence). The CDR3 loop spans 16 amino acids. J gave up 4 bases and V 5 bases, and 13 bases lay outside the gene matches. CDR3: CASSEGQRGFSETQYF. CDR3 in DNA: TGTGCCAGCAGCGAGGGGCAGCGGGGTTTCTCAGAGACCCAGTACTTC.

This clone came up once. This chain's CDR3 is CASSGDRGRVDTQYF. In nucleotides, the CDR3 is TGTGCCAGCAGCGGAGACAGGGGTAGGGTAGATACGCAGTATTTT. V is TRBV9 and J is TRBJ2-3, with TRBD1 matching 8 bases. V gave up 3 bases and J gave up 5 bases; unmatched junction bases: 8. Germline lookup yields CDR1 SGDLS and CDR2 YYNGEE. This CDR3 has 15 residues.

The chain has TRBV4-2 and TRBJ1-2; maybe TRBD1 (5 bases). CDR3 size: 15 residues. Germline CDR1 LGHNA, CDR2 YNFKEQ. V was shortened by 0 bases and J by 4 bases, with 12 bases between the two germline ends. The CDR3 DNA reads TGTGCCAGCAGCCAAGATAGGGGCAGGGCCTATGGCTACACCTTC. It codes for CASSQDRGRAYGYTF.

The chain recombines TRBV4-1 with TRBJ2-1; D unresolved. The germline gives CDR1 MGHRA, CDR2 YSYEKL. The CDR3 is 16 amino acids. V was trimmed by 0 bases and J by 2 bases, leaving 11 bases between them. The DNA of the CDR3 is TGCGCCAGCAGCCAAGATTTGGCTTCGCCCTACAATGAGCAGTTCTTC. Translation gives CASSQDLASPYNEQFF.

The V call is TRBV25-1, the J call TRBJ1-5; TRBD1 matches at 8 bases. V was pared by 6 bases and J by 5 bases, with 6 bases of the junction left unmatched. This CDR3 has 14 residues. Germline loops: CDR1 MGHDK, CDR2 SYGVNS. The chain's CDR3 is CASSRGLGDQPQHF. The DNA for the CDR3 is TGTGCCAGCAGCAGGGGGCTCGGGGATCAGCCCCAGCATTTT.

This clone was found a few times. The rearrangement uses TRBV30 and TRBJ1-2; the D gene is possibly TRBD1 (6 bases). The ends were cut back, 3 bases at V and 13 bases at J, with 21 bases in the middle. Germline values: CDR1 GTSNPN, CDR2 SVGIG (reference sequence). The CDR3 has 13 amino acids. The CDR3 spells CAWRPPGTPSSTF. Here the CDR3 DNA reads TGTGCCTGGAGACCTCCCGGGACACCTAGTAGCACCTTC.

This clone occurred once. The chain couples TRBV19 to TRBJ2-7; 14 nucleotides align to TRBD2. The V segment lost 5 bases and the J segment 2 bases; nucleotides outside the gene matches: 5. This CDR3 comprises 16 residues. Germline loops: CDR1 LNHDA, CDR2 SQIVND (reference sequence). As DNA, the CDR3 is TGTGCCAGTAGTCACGGACTAGCGGGGGGCGCCTACGAGCAGTACTTC. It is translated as CASSHGLAGGAYEQYF.

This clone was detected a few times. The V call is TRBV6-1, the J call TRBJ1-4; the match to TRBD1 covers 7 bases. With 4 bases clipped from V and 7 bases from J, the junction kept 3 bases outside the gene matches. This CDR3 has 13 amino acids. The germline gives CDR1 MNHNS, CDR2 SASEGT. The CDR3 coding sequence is TGTGCCAGCAGTGGACAGGGCGGTGAAAAACTGTTTTTT. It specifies CASSGQGGEKLFF.

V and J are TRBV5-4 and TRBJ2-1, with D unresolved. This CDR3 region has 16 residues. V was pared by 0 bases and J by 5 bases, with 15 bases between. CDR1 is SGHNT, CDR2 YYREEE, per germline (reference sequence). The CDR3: CASSLGANRMNNEQFF. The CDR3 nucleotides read TGTGCCAGCAGCTTGGGGGCCAATCGTATGAACAATGAGCAGTTCTTC.

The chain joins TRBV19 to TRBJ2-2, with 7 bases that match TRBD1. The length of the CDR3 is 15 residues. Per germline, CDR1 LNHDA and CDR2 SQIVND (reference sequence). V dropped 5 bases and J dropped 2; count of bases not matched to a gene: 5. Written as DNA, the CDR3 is TGTGCCAGTAGTGTTCGGACAGGAAACACCGGGGAGCTGTTTTTT. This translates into CASSVRTGNTGELFF. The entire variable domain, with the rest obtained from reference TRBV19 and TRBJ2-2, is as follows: DGGITQSPKYLFRKEGQNVTLSCEQNLNHDAMYWYRQDPGQGLRLIYYSQIVNDFQKGDIAEGYSVSREKKESFPLTVTSAQKNPTAFYLCASSVRTGNTGELFFGEGSRLTVL.

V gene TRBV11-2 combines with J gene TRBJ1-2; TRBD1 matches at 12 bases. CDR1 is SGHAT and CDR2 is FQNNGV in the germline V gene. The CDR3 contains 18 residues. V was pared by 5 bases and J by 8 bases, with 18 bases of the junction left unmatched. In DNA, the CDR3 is TGTGCCAGCAGCCCAATACAAGGGGGACAGGGGGCGACTTTCGGCTACACCTTC. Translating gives CASSPIQGGQGATFGYTF.

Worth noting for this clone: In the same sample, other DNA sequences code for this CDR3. The CDR3 spells CASSRDRMNTEAFF. Here the CDR3 DNA reads TGTGCCAGTAGCAGGGACAGGATGAACACTGAAGCTTTCTTT. This sequence joins TRBV19 and TRBJ1-1, with 8 bases identical to TRBD1. There are 14 residues in the CDR3. V shed 6 bases and J 0 bases; nucleotides not matched to a gene: 3. Germline V gene lookup returns CDR1 LNHDA and CDR2 SQIVND (reference sequence). Full variable domain (missing parts from reference TRBV19 and TRBJ1-1): DGGITQSPKYLFRKEGQNVTLSCEQNLNHDAMYWYRQDPGQGLRLIYYSQIVNDFQKGDIAEGYSVSREKKESFPLTVTSAQKNPTAFYLCASSRDRMNTEAFFGQGTRLTVV.

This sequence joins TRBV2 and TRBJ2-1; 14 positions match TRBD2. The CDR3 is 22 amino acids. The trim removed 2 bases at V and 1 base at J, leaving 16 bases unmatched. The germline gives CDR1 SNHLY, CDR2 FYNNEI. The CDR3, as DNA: TGTGCCAGCAGTGAACCGGGACTAGCGGGGGTACCGCGAAGAAGGTCCTACAATGAGCAGTTCTTC. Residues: CASSEPGLAGVPRRRSYNEQFF.